This T cell receptor (beta chain) appears in the sequencing data of a study of a mutant IDH1 vaccine in newly diagnosed glioma. In the case of this clone: Its antigen is not known.

Trimming pared 0 bases from V and 7 bases from J, leaving 11 bases between. The CDR3 contains 15 residues. In germline, CDR1 is SGHRS, CDR2 YFSETQ. The data were produced by immunoSEQ multiplex PCR, yet TCRdb's version contains in-frame clones alone and is incomplete. The table has more than 55,000 clones, 84% seen once; the top ten hold 3.6%. Study observations and caveats: The study observed vaccine-induced immune responses in 90% to 95% of patients.

Regarding time point: week 11, during vaccination. Each dose delivered 300 ug of mutant IDH1 20-mer peptide subcutaneously with imiquimod. The chain carries TRBV5-1 and TRBJ1-6, with a possible D match to TRBD1 (6 bases). The specimen comprised PBMCs, sampled from a glioma patient whose treatment included an IDH1 peptide vaccine. The clonotype originates from a man aged 25-40 years with glioma. The CDR3 nucleotides are TGCGCCAGCAGCTTGGGACTTCAGGGGAATTCACCCCTCCACTTT. Amino acid sequence: CASSLGLQGNSPLHF.